One and the same sample provided the 9 T cell receptor beta chains below, sequenced in a study of tumor-infiltrating lymphocytes in primary liver carcinoma. The source material, roughly 18-33 mg of unsorted bulk tissue, was used to co-extract RNA and DNA. Production of TCR beta cDNA used 400 to 600 ng total RNA together with a constant-region primer. Slightly modified ARM-PCR with three nested multiplex PCR rounds yielded TCR beta libraries. In the first two PCR rounds, TRBV1-TRBV30 forward primers were paired with a C-beta reverse primer, and each round lasted about 9 cycles. TCRdb ran MiXCR on the multiplex PCR reads and lists one entry per CDR3 protein. The sample shows some 190,000 distinct CDR3 sequences, approximately 80% of them seen only once. The sequenced material came from tumor tissue from primary liver carcinoma. The receptor source for this set is a man in his forties with primary liver carcinoma and hepatitis B virus infection.

Remarks on this clonotype: The CDR3 does not close with the conserved phenylalanine or tryptophan, likely indicating a read error. V usage is TRBV11-2 and J usage is TRBJ1-1; D call uncertain. Germline CDR1 is SGHAT and CDR2 is FQNNGV. The CDR3 length is 13 residues. Here the CDR3 DNA reads TGTGCCAGCAGCTTAGTCCTGAACACTGAGGCTTTCTAT. This encodes CASSLVLNTEAFY.

This clonotype has at least ten counts. A much larger clonotype is one base distant, so this may be a read error. The chain carries TRBV4-3 and TRBJ1-2; 10 nucleotides line up with TRBD1. V lost 1 base to trimming and J lost 6 bases; unmatched junction nucleotides: 5. This CDR3 has 15 amino acids. Germline assignment: CDR1 LGHNA and CDR2 YSLEER. CDR3 in DNA: TGCGCCAGCAGCCAAGGTTCCGGGACAGGGGATGGCTACACCTTC. As protein: CASSQGSGTGDGYTF.

V is TRBV4-1 and J is TRBJ1-1; D might be TRBD1 (5 bases). Trimming cost V 6 bases and J 7 bases, with 27 bases left between them. CDR1 MGHRA and CDR2 YSYEKL come from the germline V gene. CDR3 length: 17 amino acids. The CDR3 DNA sequence: TGCGCCAGCAGGTCTACTTCTATAGGGGTTGTGATTGATGAAGCTTTCTTT. This sequence encodes CASRSTSIGVVIDEAFF.

Turning to this clonotype: A much more abundant neighbour one base away suggests this may be a read error. V gene TRBV30 combines with J gene TRBJ2-1; D not resolved. The V gene lost 2 bases and the J gene lost 13 bases, with 21 bases spanning the gap. This CDR3 has 14 amino acids. CDR1 is GTSNPN, CDR2 SVGIG, per germline (reference sequence). The CDR3: CAWSPTWASRIQFF. The CDR3 region has the DNA TGTGCCTGGAGTCCAACCTGGGCATCCAGGATTCAGTTCTTC.

Comments on this clonotype: Without the conserved terminal phenylalanine or tryptophan, this CDR3 likely stems from a read error. J is TRBJ1-2 and V is TRBV7-9, with TRBD1 identical over 7 bases. CDR1 is SEHNR, CDR2 FQNEAQ, per germline (reference sequence). This CDR3 is built from 17 residues. V lost 4 bases, J lost 2 bases, and 13 bases stayed unmatched. Written as DNA, the CDR3 is TGTGCCAGCAGCTCCAGAGCCCAGGGGGGGCGCAACTATGGCTACACCATC. Protein sequence: CASSSRAQGGRNYGYTI.

Worth noting for this clonotype: The junction departs from the called germline gene at one end, perhaps through a read error. The gene calls are TRBV11-2 and TRBJ1-1, with unresolved D. The CDR3 consists of 13 residues. Germline lookup yields CDR1 SGHAT and CDR2 FQNNGV. The CDR3 region is CASSLDPNSEAFF. In nucleotides, the CDR3 is TGTGCCAGCAGCTTAGATCCTAACTCTGAGGCTTTCTTT.

Of note for this clonotype: A read error is likely, as this CDR3 ends without the conserved phenylalanine or tryptophan. The V and J genes are TRBV7-9 and TRBJ1-1; 8 bases fit TRBD1. This CDR3 comprises 13 residues. Germline V lookup: CDR1 SEHNR, CDR2 FQNEAQ (reference sequence). The CDR3 nucleotides are TGTGCCAGCAGCTTGACAGGGGACACTGGAGCTTTCATT. Translation: CASSLTGDTGAFI.

On this clonotype: The junction and the germline gene differ at one end; a read error may be behind it. The genes are TRBV11-1 and TRBJ2-3; D might be TRBD1 or TRBD2, each matching 5 bases. The CDR3 sequence is 19 residues long. The V gene's germline CDR1 is SGHAT and CDR2 FQDESV (reference sequence). The CDR3 is CASSSGGNSVGARIDTQYF. For the CDR3, the DNA is TGTGCCAGCAGCTCTGGGGGAAACTCTGTTGGAGCCCGCATAGATACGCAGTACTTT.

The chain is built from TRBV20-1 and TRBJ2-7; 10 nucleotides match TRBD2. The J segment lost 5 bases and the V segment lost 5 bases, leaving 12 bases of the junction unmatched. CDR3 length: 15 residues. CDR1 and CDR2 from the germline V gene are DFQATT and SNEGSKA (reference sequence). The CDR3 DNA follows: TGCAGTGCTCCTCTAGCGGGAGCTCCGTCGGACGAGCAGTACTTC. It yields the protein CSAPLAGAPSDEQYF.